The rows below give T cell receptor beta chains drawn from one sample of a study of T cells in tuberculosis. Assay used: immunoSEQ multiplex PCR; TCRdb lists only in-frame clones, some missing. The sample shows under 25,000 clones, more than 95% of them seen only once. The sequenced sample was PBMCs. Receptor source: a donor between 10 and 35 years old with latent tuberculosis or without tuberculosis infection. The conserved cysteine and the conserved F or W are not part of the CDR3 here.

j_gene | v_gene | CDR3aa
TRBJ2-7 | TRBV6-5 | ASSYTVLAGGYEQY
TRBJ1-2 | TRBV10-3 | AISDPGGTSGYT
TRBJ1-2 | TRBV7-9 | ASSLDSYLYGYT
TRBJ1-5 | TRBV9 | ASSVNDREGQPQH
TRBJ1-2 | TRBV30 | AWTGGVANGYT
TRBJ2-7 | TRBV30 | AWSPITTTVPHPYEQY
TRBJ2-4 | TRBV5-6 | ASSLGGLLAKNIQY
TRBJ2-2 | TRBV4-2 | ASSDTTSTGELF
TRBJ2-7 | TRBV5-1 | ASSSGTGHHEQY
TRBJ1-2 | TRBV19 | ASSILGLAGYT
TRBJ1-1 | TRBV7-3 | ASSLVPTAFSTEAF
TRBJ1-5 | TRBV4-1 | ASSQVGVDQPQH
TRBJ2-2 | TRBV2 | ASRRGSNTGELF
TRBJ2-7 | TRBV11-2 | ASSLAGQVGSEQY
TRBJ1-1 | TRBV9 | ASSSYTGNTEAF
TRBJ2-1 | TRBV10-2 | ASSDSGLALSYNEQF
TRBJ2-5 | TRBV18 | ASSPRNGWQETQY
TRBJ2-2 | TRBV6-1 | ASPGEGVTGELF
TRBJ2-7 | TRBV6-5 | ASSNQGPLYEQY
TRBJ1-1 | TRBV6-6 | ASSHGLGAF
TRBJ2-5 | TRBV25-1 | ASSDNSTWTVQETQY
TRBJ2-7 | TRBV7-8 | ASSWGQGGEQY
TRBJ1-2 | TRBV30 | AWSLIGDGYT
TRBJ2-5 | TRBV4-3 | ASSLMRDSFQETQY
TRBJ1-2 | TRBV28 | ASRYPGETLRGYT
TRBJ2-1 | TRBV9 | ASSPEGDRAYNEQF
TRBJ2-5 | TRBV5-1 | ASSLAETQY
TRBJ1-6 | TRBV6-6 | ASSYIPGNSPLH
TRBJ2-7 | TRBV9 | ASSVGIAGAYEQY
TRBJ1-1 | TRBV27 | ASRFGAF
TRBJ2-3 | TRBV6-1 | ASSEDRADTQY
TRBJ2-3 | TRBV2 | ASGPLGLAGPDTQY
TRBJ2-3 | TRBV5-1 | ASRKTSGSETDTQY
TRBJ1-2 | TRBV5-5 | ASSLGGTDIYGYT
TRBJ1-5 | TRBV27 | ASSLEGTGGLNQPQH
TRBJ1-4 | TRBV11-2 | ASSLDFGSATNEKLF
TRBJ2-2 | TRBV19 | ASLRGTGTTGELF
TRBJ1-5 | TRBV19 | ASRPLSGGRRNQPQH
TRBJ2-3 | TRBV6-4 | ASSDKTGEADTQY
TRBJ2-7 | TRBV19 | ASSASSGGYEQY
TRBJ2-1 | TRBV5-1 | ASSPTSASSYNEQF
TRBJ1-1 | TRBV19 | ASSDRVLAEAF
TRBJ1-1 | TRBV5-4 | ASSGTKNTEAF
TRBJ2-7 | TRBV19 | ASSRGLEQY
TRBJ1-4 | TRBV11-2 | ASSADRDEFATNEKLF
TRBJ2-7 | TRBV5-4 | ASSAKGTGETYEQY
TRBJ2-3 | TRBV5-8 | ASSPGITDTQY
TRBJ1-4 | TRBV5-6 | ASSFDRVNEKLF